Each of the 21 T cell receptor beta chains below was sequenced from the same sample in a study of blood T cell repertoires in COVID-19. Using immunoSEQ multiplex PCR, the repertoire was profiled, and TCRdb retains in-frame clones only, with some absent. The sample records fewer than 350,000 clones, approximately 88% being singletons. What was sequenced was PBMCs or T cells enriched from blood (not recorded which). The receptors were sampled from a woman between 40 and 55 years old who had recovered from COVID-19.

This clone showed up just once. The gene calls are TRBV7-2 and TRBJ1-1, with 7 bases that match TRBD1. The ends lost 3 bases at V and 4 bases at J; junction bases unmatched: 8. Germline lookup yields CDR1 SGHTA and CDR2 FQGNSA. The CDR3 extends over 15 amino acids. The CDR3 spells CASSLATGYGTEAFF. Here the CDR3 DNA reads TGTGCCAGCAGCTTGGCGACAGGGTATGGCACTGAAGCTTTCTTT.

V gene TRBV30 combines with J gene TRBJ2-7; the match to TRBD2 covers 12 bases. The CDR3 has 13 amino acids. Per germline, CDR1 GTSNPN and CDR2 SVGIG (reference sequence). Unmatched junction bases numbered 1, after V lost 5 bases and J lost 2 bases. In DNA, the CDR3 is TGTGCCTGGGCTAGCGGGAGGGCCTACGAGCAGTACTTC. Protein sequence: CAWASGRAYEQYF.

The chain is built from TRBV19 and TRBJ1-2; the D is unclear. The CDR3 sequence is 16 residues long. Germline CDR1 is LNHDA and CDR2 is SQIVND (reference sequence). Trimming cost V 4 bases and J 5 bases, with 20 bases left between them. Here the CDR3 DNA reads TGTGCCAGTAGTACCACCGGTCCTCCGAATTCATATGGCTACACCTTC. It specifies CASSTTGPPNSYGYTF.

This chain's CDR3 is CASSQQGTSHTDTQYF. As DNA, the CDR3 is TGTGCCAGCAGCCAACAAGGGACTAGCCACACAGATACGCAGTATTTT. This chain joins TRBV5-4 and TRBJ2-3; TRBD2 agrees at 9 bases. The germline gives CDR1 SGHNT, CDR2 YYREEE (reference sequence). This CDR3 region has 16 residues. J gave up 2 bases and V 4 bases, and 8 bases lay outside the gene matches.

The chain employs TRBV19 and TRBJ1-2; the D is unclear. With 1 base removed from V and 4 bases from J, the gap between germline ends came to 10 bases. This CDR3 region has 14 residues. Germline CDR1 and CDR2: LNHDA and SQIVND (reference sequence). The CDR3 bases are TGTGCCAGTAGTATAGGTTCCAGGCCCTATGGCTACACCTTC. It is translated as CASSIGSRPYGYTF.

The chain uses TRBV27 and TRBJ1-2; TRBD1 agrees at 7 bases. V lost 5 bases and J lost 8; bases outside the gene matches: 17. CDR1 is MNHEY and CDR2 is SMNVEV in the germline V gene (reference sequence). CDR3 size: 16 residues. The CDR3 DNA is TGTGCCAGCAGTAAACAGACAGGGCTTAGCATCAGCGGCTACACCTTC. It codes for CASSKQTGLSISGYTF.

CDR3 region: CASSSGDGPYEQYF. CDR3 DNA: TGCGCCAGCAGCAGCGGGGACGGGCCCTACGAGCAGTACTTC. The V call is TRBV5-1, the J call TRBJ2-7; 7 bases are a match to TRBD2. The CDR3 loop spans 14 amino acids. CDR1 and CDR2 (germline): SGHRS, YFSETQ. J gave up 2 bases and V 4 bases, and 6 bases lay outside the gene matches.

The rearrangement links TRBV4-1 to TRBJ2-5, with D perhaps matching TRBD2 (7 bases). CDR1 and CDR2 from the germline V gene are MGHRA and YSYEKL. V lost 3 bases, J lost 3 bases, and 17 bases lay in between. This CDR3 has 16 amino acids. CDR3: CASSHEGGDGKETQYF. For the CDR3, the DNA is TGCGCCAGCAGCCATGAAGGGGGGGACGGAAAAGAGACCCAGTACTTC.

As for this clone: The identical CDR3 is also encoded by other nucleotide sequences in the sample. This chain joins TRBV29-1 and TRBJ1-5; 8 nucleotides line up with TRBD1. The CDR3 runs 13 residues. Looked up from germline, CDR1 is SQVTM and CDR2 is ANQGSEA. V lost 6 bases to trimming and J lost 4 bases; unmatched junction nucleotides: 5. The CDR3 loop reads CSVGDRGNQPQHF. The CDR3 DNA sequence: TGCAGCGTCGGAGACAGGGGTAATCAGCCCCAGCATTTT. Complete variable domain (other parts from reference TRBV29-1 and TRBJ1-5): SAVISQKPSRDICQRGTSLTIQCQVDSQVTMMFWYRQQPGQSLTLIATANQGSEATYESGFVIDKFPISRPNLTFSTLTVSNMSPEDSSIYLCSVGDRGNQPQHFGDGTRLSIL.

This clone showed up just once. The chain employs TRBV6-5 and TRBJ1-2; a possible D gene is TRBD1 (5 bases). This CDR3 has 13 residues. Germline CDR1 is MNHEY and CDR2 is SVGAGI. V lost 11 bases, J lost 5 bases, and 18 bases lay in between. The DNA of the CDR3 is TGTGCCTCTCGGACACTAATGGGATATGGCTACACCTTC. Amino acid sequence: CASRTLMGYGYTF.

J is TRBJ1-4 and V is TRBV18; 7 positions agree with TRBD1. After removal of 6 bases from V and 0 bases from J, the junction contained 4 bases not matched to a gene. The CDR3 has 15 amino acids. Germline V gene data show CDR1 as KGHSH and CDR2 as LQKENI. This CDR3 reads CASSWDRTTNEKLFF. DNA for the CDR3: TGTGCCAGCTCGTGGGACAGAACAACTAATGAAAAACTGTTTTTT.

The rearrangement uses TRBV7-9 and TRBJ1-3; possible D gene TRBD1, 5 bases. CDR1 is SEHNR and CDR2 is FQNEAQ in the germline V gene (reference sequence). The V end lost 1 base, the J end lost 0 bases, and 10 bases lay between the germline ends. The CDR3 length is 16 residues. The CDR3 reads CASSLGGRSSGNTIYF. The CDR3 bases are TGTGCCAGCAGCTTAGGGGGCCGGAGCTCTGGAAACACCATATATTTT.

The chain links TRBV29-1 to TRBJ1-2; possibly TRBD1 for D (5 bases). CDR3 length: 13 amino acids. V was cut by 8 bases and J by 3 bases, with 16 bases left in between. Germline values: CDR1 SQVTM, CDR2 ANQGSEA. The CDR3 loop reads CSMPCGGYYGYTF. CDR3 DNA: TGCAGCATGCCCTGCGGGGGGTACTATGGCTACACCTTC.

This CDR3 is CASKIERTGTNTEAFF. Here the CDR3 DNA reads TGTGCCAGCAAAATTGAAAGGACAGGTACGAACACTGAAGCTTTCTTT. This chain links TRBV2 with TRBJ1-1; the match to TRBD1 covers 7 bases. Germline CDR1 and CDR2: SNHLY and FYNNEI. Germline trimming cut 7 bases from V and 1 base from J; bases unmatched to any gene: 12. The CDR3 is 16 amino acids.

The V gene is TRBV7-8, the J gene TRBJ2-2; TRBD1 matches at 9 bases. This CDR3 is 15 amino acids long. After removal of 5 bases from V and 6 bases from J, the junction contained 7 bases not matched to a gene. CDR1 and CDR2 (germline): SGHVS, FQNEAQ. The CDR3, as DNA: TGTGCCAGCAGCCCAGGGTACAGGGGGCCCGGGGAGCTGTTTTTT. This translates into CASSPGYRGPGELFF.

The V call is TRBV19, the J call TRBJ1-5; possible D gene TRBD1, 6 bases. Germline V gene lookup returns CDR1 LNHDA and CDR2 SQIVND (reference sequence). The CDR3 sequence is 15 residues long. Trimming shortened V by 1 base and J by 4 bases, and 11 bases separated the two germline ends. CDR3: CASSIAGVRNQPQHF. CDR3 DNA: TGTGCCAGTAGTATAGCAGGGGTCCGAAATCAGCCCCAGCATTTT.

This clone appeared a single time. The J gene is TRBJ2-1, the V gene TRBV3-1 (or the pseudogene TRBV3-2); 9 bases are a match to TRBD2. The CDR3 length is 15 residues. J gave up 5 bases and V 4 bases, and 6 bases lay outside the gene matches. Germline V lookup: CDR1 LGHDT, CDR2 YNNKEL (reference sequence). CDR3 coding DNA: TGTGCCAGCAGCCGCACAAGACTAGCGGACAATGAGCAGTTCTTC. This sequence encodes CASSRTRLADNEQFF.

V and J are TRBV6-5 and TRBJ2-1; no firm D call. The length of the CDR3 is 13 residues. The V end lost 6 bases, the J end lost 15 bases, and 21 bases lay between the germline ends. The germline CDR1 and CDR2 sequences are MNHEY and SVGAGI. The CDR3, as DNA: TGTGCCAGCAGACCCAATGAGGTTGGATTTCCGTTCTTC. It specifies CASRPNEVGFPFF.

CDR3 in DNA: TGTGCCAGCAACACAAATTTTGGGACAGGGGAAACCAACTATGGCTACACCTTC. It translates to CASNTNFGTGETNYGYTF. This rearrangement joins TRBV7-2 to TRBJ1-2; the match to TRBD1 covers 10 bases. The germline V gene encodes CDR1 SGHTA and CDR2 FQGNSA. CDR3 size: 18 residues. After removal of 7 bases from V and 2 bases from J, the junction contained 16 bases not matched to a gene.

Points on this clone: Distinct nucleotide sequences in the sample also encode this CDR3. The CDR3 is CASSLGGGNTEAFF. DNA for the CDR3: TGCGCCAGCAGCTTGGGCGGGGGGAACACTGAAGCTTTCTTT. The chain has TRBV5-1 and TRBJ1-1, with D perhaps matching TRBD1 (5 bases). The ends were cut back, 0 bases at V and 1 base at J, with 7 bases in the middle. The CDR3 runs to 14 residues. Germline lookup yields CDR1 SGHRS and CDR2 YFSETQ.

The sample holds a few counts of this clone. The chain joins TRBV19 to TRBJ1-6; D is possibly TRBD1 (6 bases). The germline gives CDR1 LNHDA, CDR2 SQIVND (reference sequence). Trimming removed 3 bases from V and 10 bases from J, with 16 bases in between. The CDR3 spans 15 residues. The CDR3 loop reads CASSIRTAGGSPLHF. The CDR3 DNA reads as TGTGCCAGTAGTATCCGGACAGCCGGAGGATCACCCCTCCACTTT.